In its sample, the clone carrying this TCR beta chain was seen once. The donors belonged to the approximately 130-subject validation cohort, separate from the roughly 650-subject first cohort. This sample was included in a study of cytomegalovirus exposure and HLA in healthy donors. The ends were cut back, 4 bases at V and 3 bases at J, with 10 bases in the middle. The CDR3 extends over 13 amino acids. Germline values: CDR1 SGHDN, CDR2 FVKESK. TCRdb keeps only in-frame clones here, not all; method: immunoSEQ multiplex PCR. This sample has roughly 300,000 clones, with around 90% found just once. This clonotype originated in a young woman in good health and CMV-seropositive. The rearrangement joins TRBV14 to TRBJ2-7; D is possibly TRBD2 (5 bases). Sequencing was performed on PBMCs. CDR3 residues: CASSPSSDYEQYF. CDR3 nucleotide sequence: TGTGCCAGCAGCCCGAGTAGCGACTACGAGCAGTACTTC.